These 3 T cell receptor beta chains came from one sample sequenced in a study of shared clonotypes between healthy human individuals. Here immunoSEQ multiplex PCR was the method, and the copy in TCRdb shows in-frame clones only, minus some. The sample has roughly 2.2 million clones, over 90% seen once. Sequenced: naive CD4+ T cells from PBMCs. Stated subset: CD45RA+ positively selected. The source of these receptors is a young man in good health. Some clones in this sample may be carry-over from other donors' samples.

This chain connects TRBV5-1 to TRBJ2-3; no definite D call. CDR3 size: 15 residues. V lost 2 bases, J lost 0 bases, and 10 bases lay in between. Germline CDR1 reads SGHRS; CDR2 reads YFSETQ. The DNA for the CDR3 is TGCGCCAGCAGCTTACTAACTTCTAGCACAGATACGCAGTATTTT. Protein sequence: CASSLLTSSTDTQYF. Combining the CDR3 with reference TRBV5-1 and TRBJ2-3 gives the whole variable domain KAGVTQTPRYLIKTRGQQVTLSCSPISGHRSVSWYQQTPGQGLQFLFEYFSETQRNKGNFPGRFSGRQFSNSRSEMNVSTLELGDSALYLCASSLLTSSTDTQYFGPGTRLTVL.

As DNA, the CDR3 is TGTGCCAGCAGCCTCGGGTATCGGGACGGCTACACCTTC. Translated, it gives CASSLGYRDGYTF. The rearrangement uses TRBV7-9 and TRBJ1-2, with a tentative D call TRBD1 (5 bases). The CDR3 runs to 13 residues. Trimming left V 5 bases short and J 8 bases short, with 15 bases between. The V gene's germline CDR1 is SEHNR and CDR2 FQNEAQ (reference sequence).

J is TRBJ1-5 and V is TRBV5-8; 7 nucleotides match TRBD1. With 3 bases clipped from V and 2 bases from J, the junction kept 8 bases outside the gene matches. The germline CDR1 and CDR2 sequences are SGHTS and YDEGEE. This CDR3 region has 16 residues. CDR3 coding DNA: TGTGCCAGCAGCTGGAACAGGGGTATCGGCAATCAGCCCCAGCATTTT. Protein product: CASSWNRGIGNQPQHF. The complete variable domain, with remaining parts taken from reference TRBV5-8 and TRBJ1-5, reads EAGVTQSPTHLIKTRGQQATLRCSPISGHTSVYWYQQALGLGLQFLLWYDEGEERNRGNFPPRFSGRQFPNYSSELNVNALELEDSALYLCASSWNRGIGNQPQHFGDGTRLSIL.